This T cell receptor beta chain is from a study of blood T cell repertoires in COVID-19. This table comes from immunoSEQ multiplex PCR, and its TCRdb copy is limited to in-frame clones, with some not included. Among hundreds of thousands of clones listed, around 86% were seen once. Participant-reported clinical history was the basis for cohort assignment. This clone was seen just once. V lost 3 bases, J lost 4 bases, and 10 bases lay in between. This CDR3 has 14 amino acids. Looked up from germline, CDR1 is LGHDT and CDR2 is YNNKEL (reference sequence). The clonotype was recovered from a man aged 55-75 years who had recovered from COVID-19. Material: PBMCs or T cells enriched from blood (not recorded which). This chain uses TRBV3-1 (or the pseudogene TRBV3-2) with TRBJ1-3; TRBD1 is a possible D gene (5 bases). For the CDR3, the DNA is TGTGCCAGCAGCCAGAATAGACAGGGAAACACCATATATTTT. This gives the protein CASSQNRQGNTIYF.